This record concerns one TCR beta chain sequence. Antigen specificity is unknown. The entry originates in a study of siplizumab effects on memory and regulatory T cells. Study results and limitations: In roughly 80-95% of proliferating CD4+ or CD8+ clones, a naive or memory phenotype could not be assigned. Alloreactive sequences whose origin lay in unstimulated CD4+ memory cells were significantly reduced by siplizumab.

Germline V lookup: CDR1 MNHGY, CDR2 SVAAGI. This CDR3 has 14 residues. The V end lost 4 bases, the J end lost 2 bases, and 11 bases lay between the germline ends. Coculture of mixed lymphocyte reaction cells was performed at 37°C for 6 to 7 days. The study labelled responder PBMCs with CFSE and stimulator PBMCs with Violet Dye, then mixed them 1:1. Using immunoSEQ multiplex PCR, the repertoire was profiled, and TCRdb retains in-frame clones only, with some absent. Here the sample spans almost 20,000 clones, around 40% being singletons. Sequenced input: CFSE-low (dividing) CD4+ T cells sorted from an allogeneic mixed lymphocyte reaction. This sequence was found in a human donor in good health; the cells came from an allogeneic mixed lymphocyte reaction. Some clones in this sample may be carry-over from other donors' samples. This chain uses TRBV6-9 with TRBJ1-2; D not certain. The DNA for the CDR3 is TGTGCCAGCAGTTCGCCTTACGGGAACTATGGCTACACCTTC. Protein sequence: CASSSPYGNYGYTF.